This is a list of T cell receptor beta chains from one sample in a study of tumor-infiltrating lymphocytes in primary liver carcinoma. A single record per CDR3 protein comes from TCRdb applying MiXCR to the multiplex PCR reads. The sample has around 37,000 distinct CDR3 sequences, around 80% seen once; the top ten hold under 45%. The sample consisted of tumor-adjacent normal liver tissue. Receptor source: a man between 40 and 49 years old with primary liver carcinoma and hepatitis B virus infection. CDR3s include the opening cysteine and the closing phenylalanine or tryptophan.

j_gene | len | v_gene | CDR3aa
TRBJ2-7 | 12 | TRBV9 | CASSGDSYEQYF
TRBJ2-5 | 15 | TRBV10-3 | CAISDPRGSQETQYF
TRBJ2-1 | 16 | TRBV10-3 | CVIRDLPTVSYNEQFF
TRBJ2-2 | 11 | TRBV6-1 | CASLLGCELLF
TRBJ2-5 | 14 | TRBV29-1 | CSVGDGTSRETQYF
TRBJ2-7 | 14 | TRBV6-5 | CASSPGVRLNEQYF
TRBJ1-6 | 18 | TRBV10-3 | CAISGASGGASNNSPLHF
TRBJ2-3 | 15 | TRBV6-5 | CASYPGLAGTDMQYF
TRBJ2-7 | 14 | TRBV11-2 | CANGPRGGPYEQYF
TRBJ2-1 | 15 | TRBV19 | CASSPLLAAYNEQFF
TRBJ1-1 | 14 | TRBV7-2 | CASSIEGLGTEAFF
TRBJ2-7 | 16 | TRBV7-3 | CASSPRSGRVSYEQYF
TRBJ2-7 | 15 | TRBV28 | CASSLCREGTYDQYF
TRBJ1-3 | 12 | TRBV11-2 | CASSLGGNTIYF
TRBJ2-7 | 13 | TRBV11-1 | CARRGKRSYGQCF
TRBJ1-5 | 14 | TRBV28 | CASSLTGATQSQHF
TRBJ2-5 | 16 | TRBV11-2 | CASSLESRVSVETQYF
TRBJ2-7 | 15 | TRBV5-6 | CASSMPGTRDYEQYF
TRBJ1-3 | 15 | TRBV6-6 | CTSSYPPGYGNTLYF
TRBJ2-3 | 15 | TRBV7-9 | CPSSSDWDGADTQYF
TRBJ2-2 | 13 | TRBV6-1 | CASSEADTGELFF
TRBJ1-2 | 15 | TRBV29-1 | CSVGRDWDMGYGYTF
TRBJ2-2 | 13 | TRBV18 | CASSLQRTGELFF
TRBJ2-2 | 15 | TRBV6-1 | CASSTGGGGTGELFF
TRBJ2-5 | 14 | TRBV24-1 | CAISDPNPGETQYF
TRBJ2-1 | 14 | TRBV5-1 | CASSTFAAHNEQVF
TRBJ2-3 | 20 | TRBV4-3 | CASSQVGGPTGDRSTDTQYF
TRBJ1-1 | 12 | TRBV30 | CAWGVLVTEAFF
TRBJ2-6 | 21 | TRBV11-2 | CAGSAGGDRGISLSGANVPTF
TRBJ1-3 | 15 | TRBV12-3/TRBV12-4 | CASSFGVATGNTIYF
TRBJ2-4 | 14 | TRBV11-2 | CASSSGTGDNIQCF
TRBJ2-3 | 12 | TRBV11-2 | CASSLGVDTPYF
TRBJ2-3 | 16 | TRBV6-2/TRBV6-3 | CASNFLGRLGGDTQDF
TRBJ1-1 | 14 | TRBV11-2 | CASSIGQGVTEAFF
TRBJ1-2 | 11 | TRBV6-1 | CVSIRENGYTF
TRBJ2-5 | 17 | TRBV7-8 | CASSLALLAGWGETQYF